Shown below are 24 T cell receptor beta chains from a single sample sequenced in a study of human T cells and chemical hapten exposure. Time point reported: patch test 2, 6 weeks after DPC sensitization. Treatment specified: therapeutic diphenylcyclopropenone sensitization with weekly scalp DPC. TCRdb passed the RACE reads through MiXCR, listing each CDR3 protein once. Among 80,000 to 100,000 distinct CDR3 sequences listed, about a tenth were seen once. The sample in question was whole blood, obtained in connection with sensitization to the hapten diphenylcyclopropenone (DPC). These receptor sequences come from a woman aged 40 to 50 with alopecia areata. Some clones in this sample may be carry-over from other donors' samples.

In its sample, this clonotype was seen many times. The V call is TRBV4-2, the J call TRBJ2-5; 8 bases match TRBD2. J was trimmed by 2 bases and V by 6 bases; bases with no gene match: 5. CDR3 length: 14 amino acids. Germline V gene sequence: CDR1 LGHNA, CDR2 YNFKEQ. The CDR3 spells CASSHTSGQETQYF. CDR3 coding DNA: TGTGCCAGCAGTCATACTAGCGGACAAGAGACCCAGTACTTC.

The sample holds many counts of this clonotype. The rearrangement links TRBV2 to TRBJ2-3; 8 nucleotides agree with TRBD2. Unmatched junction bases numbered 11, after V lost 8 bases and J lost 4 bases. This CDR3 is built from 15 residues. Germline lookup yields CDR1 SNHLY and CDR2 FYNNEI. CDR3 bases: TGTGCCAGCTCTGCCGCGGGAGGTTGGGCAGATACGCAGTATTTT. Residues: CASSAAGGWADTQYF.

This clonotype turned up a few times. The rearrangement joins TRBV19 to TRBJ2-7; possibly TRBD1 or TRBD2 for D (5 bases each). The germline CDR1 and CDR2 sequences are LNHDA and SQIVND (reference sequence). The CDR3 totals 15 residues. V was trimmed by 2 bases and J by 3 bases, leaving 14 bases between them. This CDR3 is CASSISRDRRYEQYF. CDR3 coding DNA: TGTGCCAGTAGTATATCCAGGGACCGACGCTACGAGCAGTACTTC.

The gene calls are TRBV4-3 and TRBJ2-1; unclear D gene. CDR1 and CDR2 (germline): LGHNA, YSLEER. V gave up 2 bases and J gave up 0 bases, with 11 bases separating them. This CDR3 contains 16 residues. This CDR3 is CASSQRLSYSYNEQFF. The DNA for the CDR3 is TGCGCCAGCAGCCAACGACTCAGTTACTCCTACAATGAGCAGTTCTTC.

V is TRBV7-6 and J is TRBJ2-1; no clear D. CDR3 length: 13 residues. Trimming left V 2 bases short and J 4 bases short, with 6 bases between. Germline CDR1 is SGHVS and CDR2 is FNYEAQ. CDR3 protein: CASSLSAYNEQFF. Written as DNA, the CDR3 is TGTGCCAGCAGCTTAAGTGCATACAATGAGCAGTTCTTC.

The chain carries TRBV23-1 and TRBJ2-5, with 9 bases that match TRBD1. TRBV23-1 is flagged as an ORF with uncertain function. Trimming cost V 8 bases and J 4 bases; bases outside gene matches: 8. There are 14 residues in the CDR3. The CDR3 region has the DNA TGCGCCAGCTATAGGACAGGGGAAAGAGAGACCCAGTACTTC. As protein: CASYRTGERETQYF.

There are many counts of this clonotype. The chain employs TRBV20-1 and TRBJ2-7; TRBD1 agrees at 10 bases. This CDR3 contains 17 residues. The germline V gene encodes CDR1 DFQATT and CDR2 SNEGSKA (reference sequence). The V gene end was trimmed by 0 bases and the J gene end by 6 bases; junction bases not matched to a gene: 14. CDR3 sequence (DNA): TGCAGTGCTAGAGATTGGGGGAGACAGGGGGCCTCTGGCGAGCAGTACTTC. Protein product: CSARDWGRQGASGEQYF.

This clonotype was counted at least ten times. The chain links TRBV3-1 to TRBJ2-5; D gene unclear. The CDR3 contains 12 residues. Trimming stripped 2 bases from V and 3 bases from J, with 4 bases between. Per germline, CDR1 LGHDT and CDR2 YNNKEL (reference sequence). For the CDR3, the DNA is TGTGCCAGCAGCCAAACGGAAGAGACCCAGTACTTC. It specifies CASSQTEETQYF.

Many counts were recorded for this clonotype. The chain employs TRBV4-1 and TRBJ1-4; D perhaps matches TRBD1 (5 bases). CDR1 MGHRA and CDR2 YSYEKL come from the germline V gene. V shed 5 bases and J shed 5 bases, with 12 bases lying between them. The CDR3 runs to 14 residues. CDR3 sequence: CASSSQVLNEKLFF. CDR3 bases: TGCGCCAGCAGCTCACAGGTCCTAAATGAAAAACTGTTTTTT.

Many counts were recorded for this clonotype. This chain links TRBV7-6 with TRBJ2-2; TRBD2 matches 7 bases. The ends lost 3 bases at V and 7 bases at J; junction bases unmatched: 8. Germline assignment: CDR1 SGHVS and CDR2 FNYEAQ. The CDR3 spans 15 residues. As DNA, the CDR3 is TGTGCCAGCAGCTTCGGGGGGTCAATAAGCGGGGAGCTGTTTTTT. Translating gives CASSFGGSISGELFF. Combining the CDR3 with reference TRBV7-6 and TRBJ2-2 gives the whole variable domain GAGVSQSPRYKVTKRGQDVALRCDPISGHVSLYWYRQALGQGPEFLTYFNYEAQQDKSGLPNDRFSAERPEGSISTLTIQRTEQRDSAMYRCASSFGGSISGELFFGEGSRLTVL.

This clonotype has only a few counts. The chain joins TRBV5-6 to TRBJ1-5; a possible D gene is TRBD1 (5 bases). The V and J ends lost 3 bases and 5 bases respectively, with 18 bases between them. The CDR3 runs to 16 residues. Germline V gene data show CDR1 as SGHDT and CDR2 as YYEEEE. The CDR3 coding sequence is TGTGCCAGCAGCTATAGCGGGACGGACCCTGATCAGCCCCAGCATTTT. Protein: CASSYSGTDPDQPQHF.

This clonotype has at least ten counts. The chain recombines TRBV5-4 with TRBJ1-2; TRBD1 aligns across 8 bases. This CDR3 has 16 residues. CDR1 and CDR2 from the germline V gene are SGHNT and YYREEE (reference sequence). V lost 5 bases, J lost 1 base, and 10 bases stayed unmatched. The CDR3 DNA reads as TGTGCCAGCAGGGTGTCAGGGGGCGGACTTAACTATGGCTACACCTTC. Translated: CASRVSGGGLNYGYTF.

This clonotype was seen a handful of times. The chain links TRBV29-1 to TRBJ2-7; 11 bases map to TRBD2. This CDR3 has 15 residues. Germline CDR1 SQVTM, CDR2 ANQGSEA. The V gene end was trimmed by 8 bases and the J gene end by 3 bases; junction bases not matched to a gene: 12. The CDR3 sequence: CSISLGTSGNYEQYF. The CDR3 coding sequence is TGCAGCATTAGCCTCGGGACTAGCGGAAACTACGAGCAGTACTTC.

The chain links TRBV7-2 to TRBJ1-2; D is perhaps TRBD1 (5 bases). The CDR3 loop spans 12 amino acids. Looked up from germline, CDR1 is SGHTA and CDR2 is FQGNSA. Trimming left V 1 base short and J 7 bases short, with 7 bases between. The chain's CDR3 is CASSLVGVGYTF. The CDR3 region has the DNA TGTGCCAGCAGCTTAGTAGGGGTTGGCTACACCTTC.

In its sample, this clonotype was seen many times. This chain links TRBV5-1 with TRBJ2-7; D unresolved. CDR1 and CDR2 from the germline V gene are SGHRS and YFSETQ. The CDR3 contains 18 residues. V lost 0 bases and J lost 6, with 25 bases in between. The CDR3 DNA reads as TGCGCCAGCAGCTTGGCCCTCTCAGGAGCTTTCATCTACGCCGAGCAGTACTTC. Protein product: CASSLALSGAFIYAEQYF.

This clonotype occurred a few times. The chain joins TRBV7-2 to TRBJ2-1; D not resolved. Trimming removed 1 base at V and 5 bases at J, with 3 bases between. Germline lookup yields CDR1 SGHTA and CDR2 FQGNSA. The CDR3 is 12 residues long. The chain's CDR3 is CASSLDNNEQFF. CDR3 in DNA: TGTGCCAGCAGCTTAGATAACAATGAGCAGTTCTTC.

This clonotype was seen ten or more times. The chain has TRBV6-5 and TRBJ2-5; D might be TRBD1 (5 bases). V was pared by 8 bases and J by 4 bases, with 8 bases between. The CDR3 spans 11 residues. Germline V gives CDR1 MNHEY, CDR2 SVGAGI. Here the CDR3 DNA reads TGTGCCAGCGTCCAGGGAGAGACCCAGTACTTC. It codes for CASVQGETQYF.

This clonotype has a handful of counts. In DNA, the CDR3 is TGTGCCAGCAGTTTGGGACAGACGAGACAAGAGACCCAGTACTTC. This translates into CASSLGQTRQETQYF. This rearrangement joins TRBV27 to TRBJ2-5, with TRBD1 identical over 7 bases. CDR3 size: 15 residues. The V gene's germline CDR1 is MNHEY and CDR2 SMNVEV (reference sequence). J was trimmed by 2 bases and V by 3 bases; bases with no gene match: 6.

This clonotype has a count of ten or more. The genes are TRBV4-2 and TRBJ2-5; 11 bases map to TRBD1. The germline V gene encodes CDR1 LGHNA and CDR2 YNFKEQ. The junction had 4 bases not matched to a gene; V was cut back by 0 bases and J by 1 base. The CDR3 consists of 17 residues. The CDR3 DNA sequence: TGTGCCAGCAGCCAAGACGTAGGGACAGGGGGCCAAGAGACCCAGTACTTC. It yields the protein CASSQDVGTGGQETQYF.

The chain recombines TRBV20-1 with TRBJ2-2; D is perhaps TRBD2 (5 bases). Looked up from germline, CDR1 is DFQATT and CDR2 is SNEGSKA (reference sequence). The CDR3 spans 13 residues. With 6 bases removed from V and 6 bases from J, the gap between germline ends came to 14 bases. The DNA for the CDR3 is TGCAGTGCGGTCCGGGATGGAGCCGGGGAGCTGTTTTTT. Amino acids: CSAVRDGAGELFF.

The sample holds many counts of this clonotype. The rearrangement links TRBV20-1 to TRBJ2-1; perhaps TRBD2 as D (7 bases). Trimming took off 1 base at V and 10 bases at J, with 14 bases between the two ends. The CDR3 totals 13 residues. Germline V gives CDR1 DFQATT, CDR2 SNEGSKA (reference sequence). In DNA, the CDR3 is TGCAGTGCTAGAGCTTCCGGGGGGCGGGAGCAGTTCTTC. This encodes CSARASGGREQFF.

In this sample, this clonotype turned up a few times. This sequence joins TRBV9 and TRBJ1-1, with a tentative D call TRBD1 (5 bases). The CDR3 runs 13 residues. CDR1 SGDLS and CDR2 YYNGEE come from the germline V gene. V was cut by 4 bases and J by 5 bases, with 12 bases left in between. As DNA, the CDR3 is TGTGCCAGCAGCAGCCACTGGGGGACTGAAGCTTTCTTT. Its protein product is CASSSHWGTEAFF.

This clonotype came up a few times. V usage is TRBV6-5 and J usage is TRBJ2-4; D is possibly TRBD1 (5 bases). CDR1 is MNHEY, CDR2 SVGAGI, per germline. V gave up 4 bases and J gave up 8 bases, with 18 bases separating them. This CDR3 is 15 amino acids long. The CDR3 spells CASSLRWQGQDIQYF. DNA for the CDR3: TGTGCCAGCAGTTTGCGGTGGCAGGGTCAGGACATTCAGTACTTC.

In its sample, this clonotype was seen many times. The chain has TRBV5-4 and TRBJ1-2; D uncertain. Trimming removed 0 bases at V and 4 bases at J, with 7 bases between. Germline V gene sequence: CDR1 SGHNT, CDR2 YYREEE (reference sequence). The CDR3 is 13 residues long. CDR3 sequence (DNA): TGTGCCAGCAGCTTGGATGGCAGCTATGGCTACACCTTC. Translation gives CASSLDGSYGYTF.